This T cell receptor beta chain was captured in a study of human T cells and chemical hapten exposure. Germline V CDR1 and CDR2: SGHTA, FQGNSA. The V segment lost 4 bases and the J segment 0 bases; nucleotides outside the gene matches: 1. The CDR3 has 16 amino acids. Time point described: healthy volunteer bleed at 6 weeks. It was from unfractionated whole blood that total RNA was extracted. TCRdb re-derived calls from the RACE reads in MiXCR, one entry per CDR3 protein. Found here are roughly 80,000 distinct CDR3 sequences, approximately 8.1% of them singletons; the top ten hold 1.5% to 2%. The sample taken for sequencing was whole blood. This rearrangement joins TRBV7-2 to TRBJ2-3, with 13 bases lining up with TRBD2. The sequence came from a female donor in good health. Some clones in this sample may be carry-over from other donors' samples. CDR3 region: CASSSTSGGSTDTQYF. The CDR3 DNA reads TGTGCCAGCAGCTCGACTAGCGGGGGGAGCACAGATACGCAGTATTTT.